These 13 T cell receptor beta chains were sequenced from one sample in a study of T cells in localized non-small cell lung cancer. Data came from immunoSEQ multiplex PCR; TCRdb stores just in-frame clones and leaves some out. Of 1,500 to 2,000 clones detected, around a fifth appear once; the ten largest clones hold about 13%. Sample: normal lung tissue next to the tumor, taken before any cancer treatment. The source of these receptors is a man aged 18 to 50 with stage I lung adenocarcinoma.

This clone was counted a few times. The chain uses TRBV6-8 and TRBJ2-6; D is unclear. This CDR3 comprises 14 residues. CDR1 is MNHGY and CDR2 is SAAAGT in the germline V gene. V was pared by 2 bases and J by 0 bases, with 2 bases between. CDR3 loop: CASSYNSGANVLTF. The CDR3 DNA reads TGTGCCAGCAGTTACAACTCTGGGGCCAACGTCCTGACTTTC.

By its share, this clone is large. The rearrangement joins TRBV19 to TRBJ2-6; D ambiguous. The germline V gene encodes CDR1 LNHDA and CDR2 SQIVND (reference sequence). CDR3 length: 13 residues. Deletions cut 10 bases from V and 4 bases from J, with 11 bases between. CDR3 in amino acids: CATAAQGANVLTF. The CDR3, as DNA: TGTGCCACCGCGGCTCAGGGGGCCAACGTCCTGACTTTC.

The chain couples TRBV30 to TRBJ1-3, with D hard to call. V lost 0 bases, J lost 2 bases, and 5 bases lay in between. CDR1 is GTSNPN and CDR2 is SVGIG in the germline V gene (reference sequence). The CDR3 is made up of 13 amino acids. The CDR3 protein is CAWSVLTGNTIYF. The CDR3 bases are TGTGCCTGGAGTGTACTTACTGGAAACACCATATATTTT.

The chain carries TRBV19 and TRBJ2-3; D possibly uses TRBD1 or TRBD2 (7 bases each). V shed 8 bases and J shed 2 bases, with 23 bases lying between them. This CDR3 spans 17 amino acids. Germline V CDR1 and CDR2: LNHDA, SQIVND (reference sequence). The CDR3 nucleotides are TGTGCCAGTTCCCTCAGGGGGGGTAGCGGCCACACAGATACGCAGTATTTT. This translates into CASSLRGGSGHTDTQYF.

The chain employs TRBV18 and TRBJ1-4; TRBD1 matches 8 bases. This CDR3 has 16 amino acids. Trimming cost V 5 bases and J 3 bases; bases outside gene matches: 8. Germline V gene lookup returns CDR1 KGHSH and CDR2 LQKENI. The CDR3 coding sequence is TGTGCCAGCTCATCCGGACAGGGTGAAGCTAATGAAAAACTGTTTTTT. This codes for CASSSGQGEANEKLFF.

V gene TRBV30 combines with J gene TRBJ2-7, with 8 bases fitting TRBD2. V shed 3 bases, J shed 0 bases, and the junction held 1 base outside the gene matches. The CDR3 contains 13 residues. Germline assignment: CDR1 GTSNPN and CDR2 SVGIG (reference sequence). The CDR3 bases are TGTGCCTGGAGCGGGGGGGCCTCCTACGAGCAGTACTTC. Translated: CAWSGGASYEQYF.

This chain connects TRBV5-1 to TRBJ1-2; TRBD1 aligns across 9 bases. V dropped 6 bases and J dropped 4; count of bases not matched to a gene: 7. CDR3 size: 14 residues. Germline values: CDR1 SGHRS, CDR2 YFSETQ. The CDR3 loop is CASTPGQGGYGYTF. CDR3 coding DNA: TGCGCCAGCACCCCGGGACAGGGTGGCTATGGCTACACCTTC.

There are a few counts of this clone. The chain couples TRBV28 to TRBJ1-2; D is perhaps TRBD1 (6 bases). Germline values: CDR1 MDHEN, CDR2 SYDVKM. This CDR3 is 17 amino acids long. V lost 6 bases and J 0 bases, leaving 20 bases between the germline ends. In DNA form, the CDR3 reads TGTGCCAGCAGCCCAGTACAGGGTATGGGTGCTAACTATGGCTACACCTTC. Its translation: CASSPVQGMGANYGYTF.

V is TRBV18 and J is TRBJ1-5; unclear D gene. The CDR3 spans 15 residues. The V gene lost 3 bases and the J gene lost 0 bases, with 9 bases spanning the gap. The germline CDR1 and CDR2 sequences are KGHSH and LQKENI. In DNA form, the CDR3 reads TGTGCCAGCTCACCGGCGGATTATAGCAATCAGCCCCAGCATTTT. Amino acid sequence: CASSPADYSNQPQHF.

The chain joins TRBV6-8 to TRBJ2-3; TRBD2 matches 13 bases. CDR3 length: 13 residues. From germline, CDR1 is MNHGY and CDR2 SAAAGT. The junction had 1 base not matched to a gene; V was cut back by 7 bases and J by 6 bases. CDR3 protein: CASTTSGGDTQYF. The CDR3 DNA reads TGTGCCAGCACGACTAGCGGGGGGGATACGCAGTATTTT.

This clone was seen more than once but under ten times. The chain recombines TRBV9 with TRBJ1-3; D remains unclear. The CDR3 covers 17 residues. Germline V gene lookup returns CDR1 SGDLS and CDR2 YYNGEE. V lost 5 bases and J 2 bases, leaving 20 bases between the germline ends. CDR3: CASSEARGLRAGNTIYF. The CDR3 DNA follows: TGTGCCAGCAGTGAGGCCCGAGGTCTCCGGGCTGGAAACACCATATATTTT.

The gene calls are TRBV28 and TRBJ1-5, with D unclear. Trimming cost V 3 bases and J 9 bases, with 15 bases left between them. The CDR3 is 14 amino acids. Germline loops: CDR1 MDHEN, CDR2 SYDVKM. Here the CDR3 reads CASSLSRSLMPQHF. The CDR3 DNA reads as TGTGCCAGCAGTTTGAGTCGGTCTCTAATGCCCCAGCATTTT.

This clone occurred a few times. V is TRBV12-5 and J is TRBJ1-1, with 7 bases matching TRBD1. The CDR3 length is 15 residues. Germline CDR1 reads LGHNT; CDR2 reads FRNRAP. The DNA of the CDR3 is TGTGCCAGCAATACGGGTCAGGGGGAGAACACTGAAGCTTTCTTT. Amino acid sequence: CASNTGQGENTEAFF.